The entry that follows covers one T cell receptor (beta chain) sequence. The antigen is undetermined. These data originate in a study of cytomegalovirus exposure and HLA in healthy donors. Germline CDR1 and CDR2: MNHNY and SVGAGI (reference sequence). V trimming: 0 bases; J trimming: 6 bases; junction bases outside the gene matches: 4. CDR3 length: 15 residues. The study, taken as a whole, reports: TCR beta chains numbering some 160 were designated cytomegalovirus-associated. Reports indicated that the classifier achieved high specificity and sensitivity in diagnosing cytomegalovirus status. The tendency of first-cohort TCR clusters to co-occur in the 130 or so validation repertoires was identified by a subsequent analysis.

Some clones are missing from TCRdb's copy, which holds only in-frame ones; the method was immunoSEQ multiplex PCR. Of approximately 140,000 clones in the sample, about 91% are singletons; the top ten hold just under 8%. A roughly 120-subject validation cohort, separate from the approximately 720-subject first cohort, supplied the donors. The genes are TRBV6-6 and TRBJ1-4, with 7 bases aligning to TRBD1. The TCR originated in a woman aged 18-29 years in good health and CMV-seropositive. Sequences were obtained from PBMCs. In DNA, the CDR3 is TGTGCCAGCAGTTACTCAGGACAGGCTTATGAAAAACTGTTTTTT. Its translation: CASSYSGQAYEKLFF.